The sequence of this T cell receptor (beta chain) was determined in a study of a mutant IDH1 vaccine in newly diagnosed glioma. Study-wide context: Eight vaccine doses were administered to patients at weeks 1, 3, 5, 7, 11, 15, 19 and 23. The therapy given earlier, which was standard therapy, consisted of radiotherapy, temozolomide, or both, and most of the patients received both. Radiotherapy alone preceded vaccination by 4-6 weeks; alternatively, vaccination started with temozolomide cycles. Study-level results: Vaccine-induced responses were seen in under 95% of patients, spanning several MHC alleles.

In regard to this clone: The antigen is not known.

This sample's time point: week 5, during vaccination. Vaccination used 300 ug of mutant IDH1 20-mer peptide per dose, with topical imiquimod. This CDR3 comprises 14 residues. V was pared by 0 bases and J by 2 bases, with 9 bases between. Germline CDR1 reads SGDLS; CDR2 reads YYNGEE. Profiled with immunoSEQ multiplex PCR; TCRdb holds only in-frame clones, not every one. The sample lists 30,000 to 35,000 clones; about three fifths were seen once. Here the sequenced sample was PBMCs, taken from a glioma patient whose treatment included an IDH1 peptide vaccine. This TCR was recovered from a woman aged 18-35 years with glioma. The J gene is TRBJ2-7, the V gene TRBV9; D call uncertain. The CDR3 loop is CASSVGAAPYEQYF. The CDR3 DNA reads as TGTGCCAGCAGCGTAGGGGCCGCACCCTACGAGCAGTACTTC.